Listed here are 15 T cell receptor beta chains from one sample, sequenced in a study of T cells after yellow fever vaccination. In TCRdb, the 5' RACE reads were re-called with MiXCR into one record per CDR3 protein. The table shows 500,000 to 650,000 distinct CDR3 sequences, with 12% occurring only once. The sample here was PBMCs, taken on the day of the yellow fever booster vaccination. The receptors here all came from a young man who received the YFV17D yellow fever vaccine.

This clonotype came up many times. The chain carries TRBV12-3 or TRBV12-4 and TRBJ2-3; unclear D gene. The CDR3 is made up of 12 amino acids. Trimming pared 3 bases from V and 5 bases from J, leaving 6 bases between. DNA for the CDR3: TGTGCCAGCAGTTTTCCCGGAGATACGCAGTATTTT. Its protein product is CASSFPGDTQYF.

The chain has TRBV15 and TRBJ2-1; D not resolved. V was clipped by 1 base and J by 5 bases, with 3 bases between them. This CDR3 is built from 12 residues. Germline CDR1 is LNHNV and CDR2 is YYDKDF (reference sequence). CDR3 sequence (DNA): TGTGCCACCAGCAGAGGCAACAATGAGCAGTTCTTC. This translates into CATSRGNNEQFF. Full variable domain (remainder filled in from reference TRBV15 and TRBJ2-1): DAMVIQNPRYQVTQFGKPVTLSCSQTLNHNVMYWYQQKSSQAPKLLFHYYDKDFNNEADTPDNFQSRRPNTSFCFLDIRSPGLGDTAMYLCATSRGNNEQFFGPGTRLTVL.

Only a few counts were recorded for this clonotype. This sequence joins TRBV9 and TRBJ1-1; TRBD1 agrees at 7 bases. Germline CDR1 reads SGDLS; CDR2 reads YYNGEE. The trim removed 1 base at V and 6 bases at J, leaving 15 bases unmatched. This CDR3 contains 17 residues. CDR3 sequence: CASSVSPGGGGLAEAFF. For the CDR3, the DNA is TGTGCCAGCAGCGTAAGCCCGGGGGGAGGGGGCCTCGCTGAAGCTTTCTTT.

The V call is TRBV18, the J call TRBJ2-5; D is unresolved. The germline V gene encodes CDR1 KGHSH and CDR2 LQKENI. V was pared by 3 bases and J by 2 bases, with 13 bases between. This CDR3 spans 15 amino acids. The CDR3 is CASSPGRQYQETQYF. CDR3 sequence (DNA): TGTGCCAGCTCACCGGGCAGACAATATCAAGAGACCCAGTACTTC.

DNA of the CDR3: TGTGCCAGCAGCTTAGTTGCAGGGATCGGTGAGCAGTTCTTC. Translated: CASSLVAGIGEQFF. This chain connects TRBV7-9 to TRBJ2-1; D is perhaps TRBD1 (5 bases). Germline values: CDR1 SEHNR, CDR2 FQNEAQ (reference sequence). This CDR3 has 14 residues. Trimming stripped 1 base from V and 9 bases from J, with 13 bases between.

The chain employs TRBV3-1 and TRBJ2-1; TRBD1 might be the D (6 bases). Looked up from germline, CDR1 is LGHDT and CDR2 is YNNKEL (reference sequence). Trimming cost V 11 bases and J 0 bases, with 17 bases left between them. This CDR3 region has 15 residues. DNA for the CDR3: TGTGCCTGCACCCAAGCAGGGGCCTCCTACAATGAGCAGTTCTTC. This codes for CACTQAGASYNEQFF.

V and J are TRBV18 and TRBJ2-6; 9 nucleotides match TRBD1. After removal of 3 bases from V and 3 bases from J, the junction contained 6 bases not matched to a gene. The CDR3 runs 17 residues. Germline values: CDR1 KGHSH, CDR2 LQKENI. DNA for the CDR3: TGTGCCAGCTCACCCGTTACAGGGGGCATTGGGGCCAACGTCCTGACTTTC. Protein: CASSPVTGGIGANVLTF.

The chain carries TRBV27 and TRBJ1-1; possibly TRBD1 for D (6 bases). CDR1 is MNHEY and CDR2 is SMNVEV in the germline V gene (reference sequence). This CDR3 spans 13 amino acids. Trimming left V 3 bases short and J 4 bases short, with 9 bases between. The CDR3 region has the DNA TGTGCCAGCAGTTTGGCAGGGGTCACTGAAGCTTTCTTT. This translates into CASSLAGVTEAFF.

This clonotype was observed a few times. The chain is built from TRBV18 and TRBJ2-1, with TRBD2 identical over 8 bases. The CDR3 spans 15 residues. Trimming took 8 bases from V and 5 from J; bases not matched to a gene: 11. CDR1 and CDR2 (germline): KGHSH, LQKENI. DNA for the CDR3: TGTGCCAGCAACAGGCCGGGACTAGGTAACAATGAGCAGTTCTTC. Its protein is CASNRPGLGNNEQFF.

This clonotype appeared a few times. The CDR3 protein is CSVEDLGQGYEQFF. For the CDR3, the DNA is TGCAGCGTTGAAGATCTTGGACAGGGCTATGAGCAGTTCTTC. The V and J genes are TRBV29-1 and TRBJ2-1; 8 nucleotides agree with TRBD1. Germline CDR1 SQVTM, CDR2 ANQGSEA. J was trimmed by 8 bases and V by 0 bases; bases with no gene match: 6. This CDR3 is 14 amino acids long.

V is TRBV15 and J is TRBJ2-1; 10 bases fit TRBD1. The CDR3 has 14 residues. CDR1 LNHNV and CDR2 YYDKDF come from the germline V gene (reference sequence). J was trimmed by 8 bases and V by 5 bases; bases with no gene match: 6. The CDR3 nucleotides are TGTGCCACCAGCTACCGGGACAGGGGATATGAGCAGTTCTTC. It is translated as CATSYRDRGYEQFF. Looking up the rest from reference TRBV15 and TRBJ2-1 gives the full variable domain: DAMVIQNPRYQVTQFGKPVTLSCSQTLNHNVMYWYQQKSSQAPKLLFHYYDKDFNNEADTPDNFQSRRPNTSFCFLDIRSPGLGDTAMYLCATSYRDRGYEQFFGPGTRLTVL.

This clonotype has more than one count but fewer than ten. The V gene is TRBV5-4, the J gene TRBJ1-6; D is unresolved. The V gene lost 0 bases and the J gene lost 12 bases, with 10 bases spanning the gap. The CDR3 length is 13 residues. Germline V gene lookup returns CDR1 SGHNT and CDR2 YYREEE (reference sequence). The CDR3 loop is CASSLGEVEPLHF. The CDR3 DNA sequence: TGTGCCAGCAGCTTGGGGGAGGTGGAACCCCTCCACTTT.

The chain links TRBV6-1 to TRBJ1-5; D is unclear. V shed 5 bases and J shed 2 bases, with 7 bases lying between them. The germline CDR1 and CDR2 sequences are MNHNS and SASEGT. This CDR3 has 13 residues. CDR3 residues: CASSRNGNQPQHF. CDR3 coding DNA: TGTGCCAGCAGTCGGAATGGCAATCAGCCCCAGCATTTT.

V gene TRBV7-2 combines with J gene TRBJ2-2, with TRBD1 matching 8 bases. CDR1 is SGHTA, CDR2 FQGNSA, per germline. This CDR3 is built from 16 residues. V lost 5 bases to trimming and J lost 7 bases; unmatched junction nucleotides: 12. The CDR3 nucleotides read TGTGCCAGCAGCGATCGGGACAGGCGGCTTGGCGGGGAGCTGTTTTTT. It is translated as CASSDRDRRLGGELFF.

This chain connects TRBV7-2 to TRBJ2-3; maybe TRBD2 (5 bases). V lost 5 bases to trimming and J lost 5 bases, with 20 bases between them. This CDR3 region has 16 residues. Per the germline V gene, CDR1 is SGHTA and CDR2 is FQGNSA. CDR3 sequence reads: CASSPLGAASGDTQYF. The CDR3 DNA is TGTGCCAGCAGCCCCCTCGGAGCGGCATCGGGAGATACGCAGTATTTT.